This T cell receptor (beta chain) was identified during a study of cytomegalovirus exposure and HLA in healthy donors. Study conclusions and caveats: A later analysis showed HLA-associated TCR beta chains outstripping equally common others in clonal expansion. Most subjects' HLA-A and HLA-B alleles were reportedly predicted from TCR beta sequences. CMV serostatus was the sole immune exposure information available.

Germline V gives CDR1 MNHEY, CDR2 SVGAGI. The CDR3 runs to 12 residues. The V gene lost 6 bases and the J gene lost 7 bases, with 12 bases spanning the gap. Concerning this clone: Its specificity is not known.

The PCR employed 60 Vbeta primers together with 13 Jbeta primers. Sequenced by immunoSEQ multiplex PCR; TCRdb stores in-frame clones only, minus some. The repertoire holds some 150,000 clones, approximately 79% seen once, with 1.2% in the top ten. Sequenced material: PBMCs. This TCR derives from a female donor in good health and CMV-seronegative. V usage is TRBV6-5 and J usage is TRBJ1-2; the D gene is possibly TRBD1 (5 bases). The CDR3 DNA sequence: TGTGCCAGCAGGACGCAGGGTGGTGGCTACACCTTC. This codes for CASRTQGGGYTF.